This entry lists 5 T cell receptor beta chains sequenced from one sample in a study of OX40 agonist ivuxolimab in advanced cancers. Receptors were amplified or captured by the immunoSEQ multiplex PCR assay. TCRdb retrieved this table from immuneACCESS and kept in-frame rearrangements only. Not all clones are present; in checked studies, unresolved V genes account for under half, and no reason is known for the remainder. This sample gives fewer than 55,000 clones in total; roughly nine tenths of them show up just once. The ten largest clones add up to approximately 11% of the sample. The source was CD4+ or CD8+ T cells sorted from blood, collected in a trial of the OX40 agonist ivuxolimab. These receptors were collected from an adult with an advanced solid tumor such as melanoma, head and neck, liver or kidney cancer.

J is TRBJ2-3 and V is TRBV6-1, with TRBD2 identical over 16 bases. With 2 bases clipped from V and 5 bases from J, the junction kept 10 bases outside the gene matches. Germline CDR1 MNHNS, CDR2 SASEGT. The CDR3 consists of 19 residues. The CDR3: CASSETPGLAGGQGDTQYF. The DNA of the CDR3 is TGTGCCAGCAGTGAAACTCCGGGACTAGCGGGGGGGCAGGGAGATACGCAGTATTTT.

This clone appeared a single time. The chain links TRBV2 to TRBJ2-2; no firm D call. CDR1 is SNHLY and CDR2 is FYNNEI in the germline V gene. The CDR3 is 13 amino acids. V lost 2 bases and J 5 bases, leaving 6 bases between the germline ends. The CDR3 DNA sequence: TGTGCCAGCAGTGAATATGGGACCGGGGAGCTGTTTTTT. Translation gives CASSEYGTGELFF.

Regarding this clone: Other DNA sequences within the sample encode an identical CDR3. This chain uses TRBV6-5 with TRBJ2-2; 7 bases agree with TRBD1. V shed 5 bases, J shed 4 bases, and the junction held 7 bases outside the gene matches. Germline assignment: CDR1 MNHEY and CDR2 SVGAGI. This CDR3 comprises 15 residues. CDR3: CASSRQGGVTGELFF. The CDR3 bases are TGTGCCAGCAGTAGACAGGGTGGCGTCACCGGGGAGCTGTTTTTT.

The rearrangement uses TRBV14 and TRBJ2-7, with 9 bases fitting TRBD1. This CDR3 contains 15 residues. The germline V gene encodes CDR1 SGHDN and CDR2 FVKESK. Trimming cost V 4 bases and J 5 bases; bases outside gene matches: 9. This chain's CDR3 is CASSPVDRGAHEQYF. The CDR3 region has the DNA TGTGCCAGCAGCCCCGTCGACAGGGGGGCCCACGAGCAGTACTTC.

This clone was seen only once. The CDR3 DNA follows: TGTGCCAGCAGTTTTCTGGGTTTTGGCTCCTACGAGCAGTACTTC. Its protein is CASSFLGFGSYEQYF. J is TRBJ2-7 and V is TRBV28; D call uncertain. The CDR3 is 15 amino acids. Per the germline V gene, CDR1 is MDHEN and CDR2 is SYDVKM. Trimming left V 3 bases short and J 0 bases short, with 12 bases between.